This record concerns one T cell receptor beta chain sequence. The recovered donors of Cohort 3 showed two negative PCRs, clearance, or symptom resolution. This sample stems from a study of blood T cell repertoires in COVID-19. Study-wide context: Samples representing acute and convalescent COVID-19 were sourced from the United States, Italy and Spain.

J lost 3 bases, V lost 10 bases, and 4 bases had no gene match. The germline V gene has CDR1 MNHEY and CDR2 SMNVEV (reference sequence). This CDR3 region has 14 residues. Produced via immunoSEQ multiplex PCR; TCRdb's table is partial and in-frame only. The repertoire holds 150,000 to 200,000 clones, with about 80% as singletons. The sequenced material came from PBMCs or T cells enriched from blood (not recorded which). The gene calls are TRBV27 and TRBJ1-6, with 9 bases aligning to TRBD1. This clonotype originated in an older woman who had recovered from COVID-19. DNA for the CDR3: TGTGCCACACAGGGGGCGGACTATAATTCACCCCTCCACTTT. Its protein product is CATQGADYNSPLHF.